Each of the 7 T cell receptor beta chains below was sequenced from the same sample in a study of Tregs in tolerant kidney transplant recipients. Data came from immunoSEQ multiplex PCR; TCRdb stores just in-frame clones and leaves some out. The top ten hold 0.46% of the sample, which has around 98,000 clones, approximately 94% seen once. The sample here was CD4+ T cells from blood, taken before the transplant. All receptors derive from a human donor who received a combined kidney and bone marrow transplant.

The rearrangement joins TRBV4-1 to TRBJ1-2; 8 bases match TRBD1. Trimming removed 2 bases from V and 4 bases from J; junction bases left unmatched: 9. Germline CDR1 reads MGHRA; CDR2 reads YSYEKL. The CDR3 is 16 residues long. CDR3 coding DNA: TGCGCCAGCAGCCAAAGCGCAGGGGGCAGTATCTATGGCTACACCTTC. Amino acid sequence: CASSQSAGGSIYGYTF.

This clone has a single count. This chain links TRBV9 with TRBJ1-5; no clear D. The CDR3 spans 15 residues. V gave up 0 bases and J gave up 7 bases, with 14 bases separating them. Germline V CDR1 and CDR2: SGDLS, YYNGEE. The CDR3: CASSVDPREGQPQHF. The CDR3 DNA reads TGTGCCAGCAGCGTAGATCCTCGGGAGGGCCAGCCCCAGCATTTT.

CDR3 DNA: TGTGCCTGGAGTGTTGGACAGGGGAACACTGAAGCTTTCTTT. Translated: CAWSVGQGNTEAFF. J is TRBJ1-1 and V is TRBV30; 8 bases are shared with TRBD1. Germline V gene lookup returns CDR1 GTSNPN and CDR2 SVGIG (reference sequence). V was pared by 0 bases and J by 1 base, with 1 base of the junction left unmatched. The CDR3 length is 14 residues.

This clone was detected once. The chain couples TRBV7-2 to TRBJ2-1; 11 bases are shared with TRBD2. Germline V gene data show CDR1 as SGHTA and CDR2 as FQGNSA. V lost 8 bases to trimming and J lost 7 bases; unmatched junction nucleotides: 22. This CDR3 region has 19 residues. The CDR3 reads CASARDGLAGYPGWNEQFF. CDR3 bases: TGTGCCAGCGCCCGGGACGGACTAGCGGGTTACCCAGGGTGGAATGAGCAGTTCTTC.

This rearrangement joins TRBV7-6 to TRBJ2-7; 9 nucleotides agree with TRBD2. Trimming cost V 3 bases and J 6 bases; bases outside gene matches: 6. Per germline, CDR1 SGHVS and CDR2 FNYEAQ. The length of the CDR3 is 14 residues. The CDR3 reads CASSFGREGSEQYF. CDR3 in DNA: TGTGCCAGCAGCTTTGGGCGGGAGGGATCCGAGCAGTACTTC.

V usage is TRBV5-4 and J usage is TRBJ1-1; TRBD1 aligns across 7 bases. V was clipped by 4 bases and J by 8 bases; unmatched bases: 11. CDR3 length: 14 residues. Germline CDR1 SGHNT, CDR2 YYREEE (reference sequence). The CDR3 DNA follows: TGTGCCAGCAGCGTTGGGACAGCCGGAGTCGAAGCTTTCTTT. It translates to CASSVGTAGVEAFF.

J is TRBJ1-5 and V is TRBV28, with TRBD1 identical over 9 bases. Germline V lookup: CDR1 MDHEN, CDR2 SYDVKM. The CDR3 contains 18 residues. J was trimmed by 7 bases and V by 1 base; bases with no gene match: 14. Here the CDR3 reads CASSLSGTGRMFSQPQHF. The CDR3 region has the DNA TGTGCCAGCAGTTTATCCGGGACAGGGCGTATGTTTTCCCAGCCCCAGCATTTT.